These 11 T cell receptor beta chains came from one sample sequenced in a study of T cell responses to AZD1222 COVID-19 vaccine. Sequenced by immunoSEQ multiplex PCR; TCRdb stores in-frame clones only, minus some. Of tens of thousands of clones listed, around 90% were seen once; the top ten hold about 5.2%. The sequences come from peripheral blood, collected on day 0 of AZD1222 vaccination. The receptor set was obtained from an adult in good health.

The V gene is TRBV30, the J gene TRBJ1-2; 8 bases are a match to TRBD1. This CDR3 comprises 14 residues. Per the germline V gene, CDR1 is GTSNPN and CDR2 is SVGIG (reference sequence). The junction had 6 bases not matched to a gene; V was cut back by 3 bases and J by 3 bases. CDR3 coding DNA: TGTGCCTGGAGCCATAAGGGACAGGACTATGGCTACACCTTC. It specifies CAWSHKGQDYGYTF.

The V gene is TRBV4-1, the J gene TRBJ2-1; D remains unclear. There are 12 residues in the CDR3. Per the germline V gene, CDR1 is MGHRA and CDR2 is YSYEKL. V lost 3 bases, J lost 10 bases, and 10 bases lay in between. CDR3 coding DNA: TGCGCCAGCAGCCATTACCGTGGGGAGCAGTTCTTC. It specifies CASSHYRGEQFF.

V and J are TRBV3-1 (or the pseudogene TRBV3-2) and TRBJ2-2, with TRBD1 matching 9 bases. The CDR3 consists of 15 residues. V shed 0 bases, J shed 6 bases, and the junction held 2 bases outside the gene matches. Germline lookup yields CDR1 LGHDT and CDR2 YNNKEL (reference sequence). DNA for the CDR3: TGTGCCAGCAGCCAAGAACAGGGGGCGCCCGGGGAGCTGTTTTTT. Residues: CASSQEQGAPGELFF.

The CDR3: CASSLIYEQYF. DNA for the CDR3: TGTGCCAGCAGTTTAATCTACGAGCAGTACTTC. The genes are TRBV12-3 or TRBV12-4 and TRBJ2-7, with D unresolved. This CDR3 contains 11 residues. With 2 bases removed from V and 3 bases from J, the gap between germline ends came to 2 bases.

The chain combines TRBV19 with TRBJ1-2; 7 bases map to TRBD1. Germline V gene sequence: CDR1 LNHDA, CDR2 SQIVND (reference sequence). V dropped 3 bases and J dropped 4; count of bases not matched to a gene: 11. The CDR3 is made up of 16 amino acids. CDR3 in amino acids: CASSIVGGGASYGYTF. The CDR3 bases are TGTGCCAGTAGTATTGTCGGAGGGGGCGCTAGCTATGGCTACACCTTC.

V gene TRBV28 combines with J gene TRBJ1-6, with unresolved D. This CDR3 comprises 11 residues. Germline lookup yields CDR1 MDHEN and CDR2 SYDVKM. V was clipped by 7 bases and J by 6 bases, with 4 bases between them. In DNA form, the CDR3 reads TGTGCCAGCACCACTAATTCACCCCTCCACTTT. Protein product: CASTTNSPLHF.

The CDR3 DNA is TGCGCCAGCAGCTTGGGGCTAGCGGGATTGCTCTACAATGAGCAGTTCTTC. It is translated as CASSLGLAGLLYNEQFF. The chain is built from TRBV5-1 and TRBJ2-1; 9 bases fit TRBD2. Per germline, CDR1 SGHRS and CDR2 YFSETQ. Trimming cost V 0 bases and J 3 bases; bases outside gene matches: 7. The CDR3 has 17 residues. Complete variable domain (other parts from reference TRBV5-1 and TRBJ2-1): KAGVTQTPRYLIKTRGQQVTLSCSPISGHRSVSWYQQTPGQGLQFLFEYFSETQRNKGNFPGRFSGRQFSNSRSEMNVSTLELGDSALYLCASSLGLAGLLYNEQFFGPGTRLTVL.

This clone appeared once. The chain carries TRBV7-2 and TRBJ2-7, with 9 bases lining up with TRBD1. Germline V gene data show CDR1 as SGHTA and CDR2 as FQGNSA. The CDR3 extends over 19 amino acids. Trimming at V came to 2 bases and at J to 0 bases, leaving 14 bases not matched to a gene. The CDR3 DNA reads TGTGCCAGCAGCTTATACCTGGACAGGGGCGCCAGGAGCTCCTACGAGCAGTACTTC. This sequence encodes CASSLYLDRGARSSYEQYF.

This CDR3 is CASSQDRGNNSPLHF. DNA of the CDR3: TGTGCCAGCAGCCAAGATCGGGGAAATAATTCACCCCTCCACTTT. The V call is TRBV3-1 (or the pseudogene TRBV3-2), the J call TRBJ1-6; D uncertain. Trimming removed 0 bases at V and 5 bases at J, with 8 bases between. Germline CDR1 is LGHDT and CDR2 is YNNKEL (reference sequence). The CDR3 is 15 amino acids.

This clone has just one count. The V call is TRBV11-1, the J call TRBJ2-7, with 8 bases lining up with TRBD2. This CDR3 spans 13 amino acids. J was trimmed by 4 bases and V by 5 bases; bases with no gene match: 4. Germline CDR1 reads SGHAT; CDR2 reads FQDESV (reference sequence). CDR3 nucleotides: TGTGCCAGCAGCGTGACTAGCGTGTACGAGCAGTACTTC. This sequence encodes CASSVTSVYEQYF.

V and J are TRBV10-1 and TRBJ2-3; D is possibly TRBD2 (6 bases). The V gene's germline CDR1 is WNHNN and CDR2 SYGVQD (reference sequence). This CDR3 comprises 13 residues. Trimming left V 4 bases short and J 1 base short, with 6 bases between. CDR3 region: CASSVAGTDTQYF. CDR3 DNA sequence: TGCGCCAGCAGTGTAGCGGGCACAGATACGCAGTATTTT.